One and the same sample provided the 19 T cell receptor beta chains below, sequenced in a study of cytomegalovirus exposure and HLA in healthy donors. The method was immunoSEQ multiplex PCR; TCRdb's version includes in-frame clones alone and lacks a portion of them. The sample has tens of thousands of clones, 80% to 95% seen once. Sequencing was done on a sample of PBMCs. These receptors came from a woman under 40 in good health and CMV-seropositive.

V gene TRBV6-5 combines with J gene TRBJ2-2; 12 bases are a match to TRBD2. V lost 6 bases to trimming and J lost 6 bases; unmatched junction nucleotides: 5. Germline V gene lookup returns CDR1 MNHEY and CDR2 SVGAGI. The CDR3 sequence is 15 residues long. Here the CDR3 DNA reads TGTGCCAGCAGCCTAGCGGGAGGGCCTCCCGGGGAGCTGTTTTTT. It is translated as CASSLAGGPPGELFF.

This clone was seen just once. The chain carries TRBV30 and TRBJ2-2; a weak D match, TRBD1 (6 bases). The germline gives CDR1 GTSNPN, CDR2 SVGIG (reference sequence). The CDR3 is 17 residues long. V was trimmed by 3 bases and J by 7 bases, leaving 24 bases between them. In DNA form, the CDR3 reads TGTGCCTGGAGAAGACAGGCCACAGGGTACTTGGTCGGGGAGCTGTTTTTT. This translates into CAWRRQATGYLVGELFF.

The J gene is TRBJ2-7, the V gene TRBV27; no definite D call. CDR1 and CDR2 from the germline V gene are MNHEY and SMNVEV (reference sequence). The CDR3 consists of 14 residues. V gave up 6 bases and J gave up 4 bases, with 16 bases separating them. DNA of the CDR3: TGTGCCAGCAGCCCTAGTTCCCCACATTACGAGCAGTACTTC. Its translation is CASSPSSPHYEQYF.

The chain combines TRBV5-6 with TRBJ1-2; D is possibly TRBD1 (6 bases). This CDR3 has 13 amino acids. Trimming stripped 4 bases from V and 4 bases from J, with 11 bases between. The germline CDR1 and CDR2 sequences are SGHDT and YYEEEE. CDR3 coding DNA: TGTGCCAGCAGCCGCGACAGGACCTATGGCTACACCTTC. Its translation is CASSRDRTYGYTF.

The chain carries TRBV19 and TRBJ1-1; 7 bases map to TRBD1. From germline, CDR1 is LNHDA and CDR2 SQIVND (reference sequence). There are 12 residues in the CDR3. Trimming cost V 4 bases and J 10 bases; bases outside gene matches: 6. In DNA form, the CDR3 reads TGTGCCAGTAGTAGCGGACAGGTTCGAGCTTTCTTT. This sequence encodes CASSSGQVRAFF. The whole variable domain, filled in from reference TRBV19 and TRBJ1-1, reads DGGITQSPKYLFRKEGQNVTLSCEQNLNHDAMYWYRQDPGQGLRLIYYSQIVNDFQKGDIAEGYSVSREKKESFPLTVTSAQKNPTAFYLCASSSGQVRAFFGQGTRLTVV.

The chain couples TRBV19 to TRBJ1-5; TRBD1 aligns across 7 bases. Germline CDR1 and CDR2: LNHDA and SQIVND (reference sequence). The ends lost 4 bases at V and 3 bases at J; junction bases unmatched: 15. The CDR3 consists of 18 residues. CDR3 nucleotides: TGTGCCAGTAGTACTAATACAGACCCCGACAGGGACAATCAGCCCCAGCATTTT. Its translation: CASSTNTDPDRDNQPQHF. Full variable domain (missing parts from reference TRBV19 and TRBJ1-5): DGGITQSPKYLFRKEGQNVTLSCEQNLNHDAMYWYRQDPGQGLRLIYYSQIVNDFQKGDIAEGYSVSREKKESFPLTVTSAQKNPTAFYLCASSTNTDPDRDNQPQHFGDGTRLSIL.

The chain recombines TRBV21-1 with TRBJ1-2; TRBD1 reflects the table's D call only, with no check against the DNA. TRBV21-1 is recorded as a pseudogene. There are 16 residues in the CDR3. The DNA of the CDR3 is TGTGCCAGCAGCAAAGAGGCAGGGGGCAGTAACTATGGCTACACCTTC. It encodes CASSKEAGGSNYGYTF.

V gene TRBV7-2 combines with J gene TRBJ2-2; D perhaps matches TRBD2 (6 bases). In germline, CDR1 is SGHTA, CDR2 FQGNSA. The CDR3 length is 14 residues. Trimming removed 5 bases from V and 4 bases from J, with 11 bases in between. This chain's CDR3 is CASSARSGTGELFF. Here the CDR3 DNA reads TGTGCCAGCAGCGCCCGTAGCGGCACCGGGGAGCTGTTTTTT.

The genes are TRBV2 and TRBJ1-3; D unresolved. The ends were cut back, 7 bases at V and 2 bases at J, with 6 bases in the middle. Germline values: CDR1 SNHLY, CDR2 FYNNEI. The CDR3 spans 12 residues. The CDR3 loop reads CASIGAGNTIYF. DNA for the CDR3: TGTGCCAGCATCGGAGCTGGAAACACCATATATTTT.

This clone appeared once. V is TRBV18 and J is TRBJ2-2; D gene uncertain. From germline, CDR1 is KGHSH and CDR2 LQKENI. The CDR3 length is 16 residues. V was cut by 1 base and J by 0 bases, with 9 bases left in between. The CDR3 nucleotides are TGTGCCAGCTCACCACGGAGCCTATCGAACACCGGGGAGCTGTTTTTT. Translating gives CASSPRSLSNTGELFF. Combining the CDR3 with reference TRBV18 and TRBJ2-2 gives the whole variable domain NAGVMQNPRHLVRRRGQEARLRCSPMKGHSHVYWYRQLPEEGLKFMVYLQKENIIDESGMPKERFSAEFPKEGPSILRIQQVVRGDSAAYFCASSPRSLSNTGELFFGEGSRLTVL.

The V call is TRBV9, the J call TRBJ2-3, with 11 bases identical to TRBD2. V was pared by 3 bases and J by 4 bases, with 7 bases of the junction left unmatched. CDR3 length: 16 amino acids. Germline lookup yields CDR1 SGDLS and CDR2 YYNGEE. The CDR3 DNA follows: TGTGCCAGCAGCGCGACTAGCGGGAAAGGCCCAGATACGCAGTATTTT. It specifies CASSATSGKGPDTQYF.

The chain carries TRBV9 and TRBJ2-7; 7 nucleotides line up with TRBD2. The junction had 6 bases not matched to a gene; V was cut back by 4 bases and J by 2 bases. Germline values: CDR1 SGDLS, CDR2 YYNGEE. The length of the CDR3 is 14 residues. CDR3 coding DNA: TGTGCCAGCAGCCACGGACTAGTCCCCTACGAGCAGTACTTC. This sequence encodes CASSHGLVPYEQYF.

This clone was seen just once. This rearrangement joins TRBV27 to TRBJ2-3, with D possibly being TRBD2 (6 bases). Germline V gene data show CDR1 as MNHEY and CDR2 as SMNVEV (reference sequence). Trimming shortened V by 7 bases and J by 8 bases, and 19 bases separated the two germline ends. CDR3 length: 14 residues. As DNA, the CDR3 is TGTGCCAGCAAACGAGGACTCACCGGGGGTACGCAGTATTTT. Protein sequence: CASKRGLTGGTQYF.

V gene TRBV28 combines with J gene TRBJ1-2; no firm D call. This CDR3 has 10 residues. Germline V CDR1 and CDR2: MDHEN, SYDVKM. V dropped 8 bases and J dropped 7 bases, with 8 bases sitting between them. The CDR3 DNA follows: TGTGCCAGCGGAGGAGGTGGCTACACCTTC. As protein: CASGGGGYTF.

This clone was seen more than once but under ten times. The genes are TRBV2 and TRBJ1-2, with 12 bases fitting TRBD1. Germline V gives CDR1 SNHLY, CDR2 FYNNEI. With 8 bases clipped from V and 5 bases from J, the junction kept 12 bases outside the gene matches. The CDR3 extends over 16 amino acids. This CDR3 is CASVGTGGDLGYGYTF. The CDR3 DNA sequence: TGTGCCAGCGTAGGGACAGGGGGCGATTTAGGATATGGCTACACCTTC.

V is TRBV6-1 and J is TRBJ2-7; TRBD2 is a possible D gene (6 bases). This CDR3 spans 14 amino acids. Germline assignment: CDR1 MNHNS and CDR2 SASEGT. Trimming removed 4 bases from V and 6 bases from J, with 16 bases in between. The CDR3 DNA sequence: TGTGCCAGCAGTGCGGTGGAGGGGCGGGGCGAGCAGTACTTC. Protein product: CASSAVEGRGEQYF.

CDR3 sequence: CASSVESGSTDTQYF. CDR3 DNA: TGTGCCAGCAGCGTAGAGAGCGGATCCACAGATACGCAGTATTTT. This sequence joins TRBV9 and TRBJ2-3; D perhaps matches TRBD2 (5 bases). This CDR3 contains 15 residues. V lost 0 bases to trimming and J lost 2 bases, with 10 bases between them. Germline assignment: CDR1 SGDLS and CDR2 YYNGEE.

V usage is TRBV6-5 and J usage is TRBJ2-1, with 9 bases matching TRBD2. Germline V lookup: CDR1 MNHEY, CDR2 SVGAGI. The J segment lost 3 bases and the V segment lost 6 bases, leaving 6 bases of the junction unmatched. The CDR3 runs to 15 residues. CDR3 sequence: CASSAGGADYNEQFF. CDR3 nucleotides: TGTGCCAGCAGCGCGGGGGGGGCTGACTACAATGAGCAGTTCTTC.

The chain is built from TRBV4-1 and TRBJ2-1; D uncertain. V gave up 3 bases and J gave up 3 bases, with 15 bases separating them. CDR3 size: 16 residues. Looked up from germline, CDR1 is MGHRA and CDR2 is YSYEKL. The CDR3 bases are TGCGCCAGCAGCCAGGGTCTGCGAGCGATCTACAATGAGCAGTTCTTC. This translates into CASSQGLRAIYNEQFF.